Presented here are 31 T cell receptor beta chains from one specimen sequenced in a study of vaccination and CD4 T cells after COVID-19. The Oncomine TCR Beta short-read assay was what sequenced the DNA obtained from cultured CD4+ T cells. TCRdb re-derived calls from the PCR reads in MiXCR, one entry per CDR3 protein. The sample holds some 14,000 distinct CDR3 sequences, under 75% seen once. Their antigens remain unidentified. Specified treatment: roughly 10-day PBMC culture with coronavirus spike peptide pools or control peptides (ViraFEST assay). The sample taken for sequencing was CD4+ T cells from blood, cultured in vitro. The receptors derive from a human donor who had recovered from COVID-19.

The chain carries TRBV29-1 and TRBJ2-5, with D perhaps TRBD1 or TRBD2 (7 bases each). V lost 7 bases and J lost 4, with 16 bases in between. The CDR3 is made up of 13 amino acids. Germline V gene sequence: CDR1 SQVTM, CDR2 ANQGSEA. As DNA, the CDR3 is TGCAGCGATTGGGAGGGGGCCAGAGAGACCCAGTACTTC. Its protein is CSDWEGARETQYF.

This clonotype occurred a few times. The chain links TRBV5-1 to TRBJ2-1, with 16 bases lining up with TRBD2. V lost 4 bases to trimming and J lost 4 bases; unmatched junction nucleotides: 20. This CDR3 is built from 22 residues. Germline V gene data show CDR1 as SGHRS and CDR2 as YFSETQ. The CDR3 loop is CASSHSLPGTSGRARSYNEQFF. In DNA, the CDR3 is TGCGCCAGCAGCCACAGTCTCCCCGGGACTAGCGGGAGGGCCCGGTCATACAATGAGCAGTTCTTC.

This chain's CDR3 is CASSLGDRQGNTIYF. The CDR3 bases are TGTGCCAGCAGCTTAGGAGACAGGCAAGGAAACACCATATATTTT. The V gene is TRBV7-2, the J gene TRBJ1-3; D perhaps matches TRBD1 (6 bases). The V gene lost 1 base and the J gene lost 4 bases, with 11 bases spanning the gap. This CDR3 region has 15 residues. Germline loops: CDR1 SGHTA, CDR2 FQGNSA.

The chain joins TRBV7-9 to TRBJ1-1; 10 nucleotides agree with TRBD1. The length of the CDR3 is 15 residues. Germline trimming cut 3 bases from V and 6 bases from J; bases unmatched to any gene: 7. Germline V gives CDR1 SEHNR, CDR2 FQNEAQ (reference sequence). CDR3 amino acids: CASSFDRGQWAEAFF. In nucleotides, the CDR3 is TGTGCCAGCAGCTTCGACAGGGGGCAGTGGGCTGAAGCTTTCTTT.

CDR3 nucleotides: TGTGCCAGCAGCTTGGACAGGGCCACCCCTAAGCCGCAAGAGACCCAGTACTTC. Its translation: CASSLDRATPKPQETQYF. The genes are TRBV5-6 and TRBJ2-5, with a possible D match to TRBD1 (6 bases). From germline, CDR1 is SGHDT and CDR2 YYEEEE. The CDR3 length is 18 residues. V was shortened by 0 bases and J by 2 bases, with 20 bases between the two germline ends.

The chain uses TRBV6-1 and TRBJ1-2; tentatively, D is TRBD1 (6 bases). Deletions cut 6 bases from V and 8 bases from J, with 16 bases between. Germline CDR1 and CDR2: MNHNS and SASEGT. This CDR3 is built from 13 residues. CDR3 loop: CASRSDSPGGYTF. The CDR3 bases are TGTGCCAGCAGGTCGGACAGCCCCGGAGGCTACACCTTC.

The V gene is TRBV5-6, the J gene TRBJ2-5; no clear D gene. This CDR3 contains 12 residues. V shed 2 bases and J shed 8 bases, with 10 bases lying between them. Germline V lookup: CDR1 SGHDT, CDR2 YYEEEE. The CDR3 bases are TGTGCCAGCAGCTTCCCCCATGACACCCAGTACTTC. This sequence encodes CASSFPHDTQYF.

The CDR3 loop is CSVDRGQVFNTEAFF. In DNA form, the CDR3 reads TGCAGCGTCGACAGGGGGCAAGTTTTCAACACTGAAGCTTTCTTT. The chain joins TRBV29-1 to TRBJ1-1, with 10 bases lining up with TRBD1. The CDR3 covers 15 residues. V dropped 6 bases and J dropped 2; count of bases not matched to a gene: 9. Germline loops: CDR1 SQVTM, CDR2 ANQGSEA.

The chain joins TRBV7-2 to TRBJ2-5; TRBD2 aligns across 8 bases. V shed 10 bases, J shed 1 base, and the junction held 14 bases outside the gene matches. The CDR3 runs to 16 residues. Germline-derived CDR1 and CDR2 are SGHTA and FQGNSA. CDR3 residues: CATRNLLAGLQETQYF. In DNA form, the CDR3 reads TGTGCCACCCGAAACCTTCTAGCGGGCCTCCAAGAGACCCAGTACTTC.

The rearrangement links TRBV20-1 to TRBJ2-5; D perhaps matches TRBD2 (6 bases). CDR3 length: 12 amino acids. Trimming took 4 bases from V and 5 from J, leaving 11 bases between them. Per germline, CDR1 DFQATT and CDR2 SNEGSKA (reference sequence). CDR3 sequence reads: CSAIGGGETQYF. In nucleotides, the CDR3 is TGCAGTGCTATCGGGGGTGGCGAGACCCAGTACTTC.

This clonotype has a handful of counts. V gene TRBV20-1 combines with J gene TRBJ1-2; TRBD1 might be the D (5 bases). The germline V gene has CDR1 DFQATT and CDR2 SNEGSKA (reference sequence). V lost 7 bases to trimming and J lost 5 bases, with 17 bases between them. The CDR3 loop spans 13 amino acids. The CDR3 nucleotides read TGCAGTGACACCAGGGTCGTACGGTATGGCTACACCTTC. Its translation is CSDTRVVRYGYTF.

This chain connects TRBV20-1 to TRBJ2-3, with D uncertain. CDR3 length: 15 residues. The ends were cut back, 3 bases at V and 2 bases at J, with 15 bases in the middle. The germline gives CDR1 DFQATT, CDR2 SNEGSKA (reference sequence). The CDR3 bases are TGCAGTGCTAGTCCCGTATTAGGCCACACAGATACGCAGTATTTT. It encodes CSASPVLGHTDTQYF.

This clonotype is a singleton in its sample. The chain uses TRBV20-1 and TRBJ2-1; 11 bases map to TRBD2. Germline CDR1 reads DFQATT; CDR2 reads SNEGSKA (reference sequence). Trimming removed 5 bases from V and 5 bases from J; junction bases left unmatched: 8. The CDR3 runs 15 residues. The CDR3 is CSAGDSGRVNNEQFF. The DNA of the CDR3 is TGCAGTGCTGGGGATAGCGGGAGGGTGAACAATGAGCAGTTCTTC.

The J gene is TRBJ1-2, the V gene TRBV20-1; D unclear. The ends were cut back, 1 base at V and 4 bases at J, with 10 bases in the middle. This CDR3 has 13 amino acids. Germline CDR1 DFQATT, CDR2 SNEGSKA (reference sequence). The CDR3 nucleotides are TGCAGTGCTAGAGGATCAGGTGGCTATGGCTACACCTTC. This codes for CSARGSGGYGYTF.

Only a few counts were recorded for this clonotype. V usage is TRBV6-2 or TRBV6-3 and J usage is TRBJ2-7; 7 bases line up with TRBD2. Germline lookup yields CDR1 MNHEY and CDR2 SVGEGT. V shed 5 bases, J shed 0 bases, and the junction held 10 bases outside the gene matches. CDR3 length equals 16 residues. DNA of the CDR3: TGTGCCAGCAGTCACCCGCGAGCGGGGAGCTCCTACGAGCAGTACTTC. It codes for CASSHPRAGSSYEQYF.

This clonotype was detected only a few times. This chain uses TRBV12-3 or TRBV12-4 with TRBJ1-5, with a tentative D call TRBD1 (6 bases). Trimming pared 6 bases from V and 7 bases from J, leaving 16 bases between. The CDR3 is 14 residues long. DNA of the CDR3: TGTGCCAGCAGCGACACAGGGTTGGAACAGCCCCAGCATTTT. Protein: CASSDTGLEQPQHF.

The rearrangement uses TRBV6-5 and TRBJ2-7; no definite D call. The V gene's germline CDR1 is MNHEY and CDR2 SVGAGI. The CDR3 is made up of 14 amino acids. The V end was cut by 2 bases, the J end by 5 bases, with 13 bases between. The CDR3 sequence is CASSYDLSSHEQYF. CDR3 nucleotides: TGTGCCAGCAGTTACGATCTTAGCAGCCACGAGCAGTACTTC.

The chain is built from TRBV20-1 and TRBJ2-7; perhaps TRBD1 as D (6 bases). Germline V gene lookup returns CDR1 DFQATT and CDR2 SNEGSKA (reference sequence). V shed 6 bases and J shed 4 bases, with 16 bases lying between them. There are 13 residues in the CDR3. The CDR3 sequence: CSAHDRTRYEQYF. The CDR3, as DNA: TGCAGTGCCCACGACAGGACTCGGTACGAGCAGTACTTC.

The chain uses TRBV28 and TRBJ1-5; no clear D gene. Germline loops: CDR1 MDHEN, CDR2 SYDVKM. This CDR3 has 16 residues. Trimming cost V 3 bases and J 1 base, with 13 bases left between them. The CDR3: CASSFGSVGSNQPQHF. CDR3 coding DNA: TGTGCCAGCAGTTTTGGGAGCGTCGGCAGCAATCAGCCCCAGCATTTT.

The chain links TRBV2 to TRBJ1-6; D is unresolved. Trimming removed 4 bases from V and 11 bases from J, with 12 bases in between. The germline V gene encodes CDR1 SNHLY and CDR2 FYNNEI. The CDR3 loop spans 13 amino acids. Here the CDR3 DNA reads TGTGCCAGCAGTGGAGGGATTTGGGCACCCCTCCACTTT. It translates to CASSGGIWAPLHF. Using reference TRBV2 and TRBJ1-6 for the parts outside the CDR3, the full variable domain is EPEVTQTPSHQVTQMGQEVILRCVPISNHLYFYWYRQILGQKVEFLVSFYNNEISEKSEIFDDQFSVERPDGSNFTLKIRSTKLEDSAMYFCASSGGIWAPLHFGNGTRLTVT.

This chain joins TRBV20-1 and TRBJ2-7; TRBD1 matches at 10 bases. This CDR3 has 16 residues. Germline assignment: CDR1 DFQATT and CDR2 SNEGSKA (reference sequence). The J segment lost 0 bases and the V segment lost 0 bases, leaving 5 bases of the junction unmatched. This CDR3 reads CSARDMRTGGSYEQYF. DNA for the CDR3: TGCAGTGCTAGAGATATGAGGACAGGGGGCTCCTACGAGCAGTACTTC.

CDR3 nucleotide sequence: TGTGCCAGCGGACTCCCACAGTCCCCAGATACGCAGTATTTT. This sequence encodes CASGLPQSPDTQYF. This chain joins TRBV7-9 and TRBJ2-3; a possible D gene is TRBD2 (5 bases). With 8 bases removed from V and 4 bases from J, the gap between germline ends came to 16 bases. Per germline, CDR1 SEHNR and CDR2 FQNEAQ (reference sequence). This CDR3 is 14 amino acids long.

This clonotype has just one count. J is TRBJ2-5 and V is TRBV28; D remains ambiguous. The germline V gene has CDR1 MDHEN and CDR2 SYDVKM. V lost 5 bases and J lost 3, with 16 bases in between. This CDR3 contains 15 residues. CDR3 coding DNA: TGTGCCAGCAGTCCAGGTGTCGCGACAAAAGAGACCCAGTACTTC. Translated, it gives CASSPGVATKETQYF.

The chain recombines TRBV2 with TRBJ2-7; a possible D gene is TRBD1 (5 bases). With 4 bases removed from V and 4 bases from J, the gap between germline ends came to 8 bases. The CDR3 length is 12 residues. Germline V CDR1 and CDR2: SNHLY, FYNNEI. In DNA, the CDR3 is TGTGCCAGCAGTGTTTCAGGGTACGAGCAGTACTTC. Protein: CASSVSGYEQYF.

Of note for this clonotype: One end of the junction fails to match germline, which may point to a read error. The V and J genes are TRBV6-2 or TRBV6-3 and TRBJ2-3; D gene uncertain. CDR1 and CDR2 from the germline V gene are MNHEY and SVGEGT. The CDR3 length is 11 residues. CDR3: CAGSRGGQQYF. The CDR3 DNA follows: TGTGCCGGCAGTCGAGGCGGTCAGCAGTATTTT.

The chain joins TRBV27 to TRBJ2-7; no firm D call. Trimming removed 5 bases from V and 6 bases from J, with 11 bases in between. The germline gives CDR1 MNHEY, CDR2 SMNVEV (reference sequence). The CDR3 covers 12 residues. DNA for the CDR3: TGTGCCAGCAGTCCCCTGGGCGGCGAGCAGTACTTC. This translates into CASSPLGGEQYF.

CDR3 in amino acids: CASSFGVSYGYTF. The CDR3 DNA follows: TGTGCCAGCAGCTTTGGGGTATCCTATGGCTACACCTTC. V is TRBV11-2 and J is TRBJ1-2; D is undetermined. This CDR3 comprises 13 residues. The germline V and J ends were trimmed by 3 bases and 4 bases, with 9 bases remaining between them. The germline gives CDR1 SGHAT, CDR2 FQNNGV.

The count of this clonotype is one. The chain recombines TRBV20-1 with TRBJ1-1; D gene uncertain. V was clipped by 1 base and J by 5 bases, with 11 bases between them. The length of the CDR3 is 13 residues. Germline V gene sequence: CDR1 DFQATT, CDR2 SNEGSKA (reference sequence). The CDR3 sequence is CSARGMGWTEAFF. The CDR3 nucleotides are TGCAGTGCTAGAGGGATGGGATGGACTGAAGCTTTCTTT.

This chain links TRBV7-2 with TRBJ2-5; 8 bases map to TRBD2. Looked up from germline, CDR1 is SGHTA and CDR2 is FQGNSA. This CDR3 spans 14 amino acids. V shed 0 bases and J 7 bases; nucleotides not matched to a gene: 4. CDR3 residues: CASSLATGRGTQYF. The CDR3 DNA reads as TGTGCCAGCAGCTTAGCGACCGGGAGGGGGACCCAGTACTTC. Looking up the rest from reference TRBV7-2 and TRBJ2-5 gives the full variable domain: GAGVSQSPSNKVTEKGKDVELRCDPISGHTALYWYRQSLGQGLEFLIYFQGNSAPDKSGLPSDRFSAERTGGSVSTLTIQRTQQEDSAVYLCASSLATGRGTQYFGPGTRLLVL.

The genes are TRBV10-3 and TRBJ2-7, with D possibly matching TRBD1 (6 bases). Germline CDR1 and CDR2: ENHRY and SYGVKD. The length of the CDR3 is 14 residues. Trimming left V 3 bases short and J 5 bases short, with 14 bases between. CDR3: CAISEQGRMDEQYF. In DNA form, the CDR3 reads TGTGCCATCAGTGAACAGGGACGGATGGACGAGCAGTACTTC.

This clonotype has just a few counts. The rearrangement links TRBV7-6 to TRBJ2-5; D is unresolved. The V gene lost 1 base and the J gene lost 2 bases, with 5 bases spanning the gap. The CDR3 sequence is 13 residues long. The germline V gene encodes CDR1 SGHVS and CDR2 FNYEAQ. CDR3 sequence (DNA): TGTGCCAGCAGCTTAGTTTGGCAAGAGACCCAGTACTTC. It encodes CASSLVWQETQYF.